The 12 T cell receptor beta chains below all came from one sample that was sequenced in a study of graft-versus-host responses after intestinal transplantation. Sequencing was performed with immunoSEQ multiplex PCR; in TCRdb, only in-frame clones are kept and a portion is missing. The sample consists of roughly 12,000 clones, around 88% of them appearing once. The sequencing here drew on PBMCs, taken around 120 days after transplant. Receptor source: a human patient who received an intestinal transplant, so some T cells may come from the graft donor.

The genes are TRBV19 and TRBJ2-6; the D gene could be TRBD1 or TRBD2 (6 bases each). This CDR3 has 17 residues. V dropped 6 bases and J dropped 2 bases, with 17 bases sitting between them. CDR1 and CDR2 from the germline V gene are LNHDA and SQIVND (reference sequence). The chain's CDR3 is CASSTSWGAAGANVLTF. The DNA of the CDR3 is TGTGCCAGTAGCACCTCTTGGGGGGCGGCTGGGGCCAACGTCCTGACTTTC.

This clone showed up just a few times. The chain is built from TRBV11-2 and TRBJ2-1; 7 bases are a match to TRBD2. Trimming removed 6 bases from V and 4 bases from J; junction bases left unmatched: 9. This CDR3 is 15 amino acids long. Germline V gene data show CDR1 as SGHAT and CDR2 as FQNNGV. The CDR3 coding sequence is TGTGCCAGCAGTCCGCTAGCGGTAGGGTACAATGAGCAGTTCTTC. Translation gives CASSPLAVGYNEQFF.

V gene TRBV7-9 combines with J gene TRBJ2-2; D gene unclear. The CDR3 is 13 amino acids. Germline CDR1 SEHNR, CDR2 FQNEAQ (reference sequence). V gave up 6 bases and J gave up 5 bases, with 10 bases separating them. DNA of the CDR3: TGTGCCAGCAGGAATGACAAGACCGGGGAGCTGTTTTTT. Protein product: CASRNDKTGELFF.

Concerning this clone itself: The identical CDR3 is also encoded by other nucleotide sequences in the sample. The chain combines TRBV25-1 with TRBJ2-2; D gene uncertain. This CDR3 spans 14 amino acids. Trimming removed 4 bases from V and 0 bases from J, with 6 bases in between. Germline V CDR1 and CDR2: MGHDK, SYGVNS. The CDR3 loop is CASSAGSNTGELFF. DNA for the CDR3: TGTGCCAGCAGTGCCGGGTCGAACACCGGGGAGCTGTTTTTT. Filled out from reference TRBV25-1 and TRBJ2-2, the complete variable domain reads EADIYQTPRYLVIGTGKKITLECSQTMGHDKMYWYQQDPGMELHLIHYSYGVNSTEKGDLSSESTVSRIRTEHFPLTLESARPSHTSQYLCASSAGSNTGELFFGEGSRLTVL.

This clone appeared once. The chain links TRBV7-9 to TRBJ2-1, with unresolved D. The germline V gene has CDR1 SEHNR and CDR2 FQNEAQ (reference sequence). Trimming cost V 1 base and J 4 bases, with 11 bases left between them. CDR3 length equals 15 residues. The CDR3 loop is CASSLVLAVYNEQFF. CDR3 DNA: TGTGCCAGCAGCTTAGTGTTGGCAGTTTACAATGAGCAGTTCTTC. The full variable domain, completed using reference TRBV7-9 and TRBJ2-1, is DTGVSQNPRHKITKRGQNVTFRCDPISEHNRLYWYRQTLGQGPEFLTYFQNEAQLEKSRLLSDRFSAERPKGSFSTLEIQRTEQGDSAMYLCASSLVLAVYNEQFFGPGTRLTVL.

Remarks on this clone: The junction does not match germline at one end; this may be a read error. This rearrangement joins TRBV2 to TRBJ1-6, with TRBD1 identical over 8 bases. The CDR3 loop spans 14 amino acids. Germline V lookup: CDR1 SNHLY, CDR2 FYNNEI. The CDR3 coding sequence is TGTGCCAGCAGCGAAGAAGACAGGGGAACACCCCTCCACTTT. This encodes CASSEEDRGTPLHF.

This clone was seen just once. The genes are TRBV7-9 and TRBJ2-5; a possible D gene is TRBD2 (6 bases). Gene TRBJ2-7 matches the end of the DNA better, so the J call may be wrong. From germline, CDR1 is SEHNR and CDR2 FQNEAQ (reference sequence). The CDR3 totals 13 residues. The CDR3 protein is CASSLSGADEQYF. CDR3 coding DNA: TGTGCCAGCAGCTTATCGGGAGCGGACGAGCAGTACTTC.

V is TRBV28 and J is TRBJ1-1, with unresolved D. Germline CDR1 MDHEN, CDR2 SYDVKM. V shed 1 base and J shed 1 base, with 13 bases lying between them. This CDR3 region has 16 residues. CDR3: CASSLLGALGNTEAFF. DNA for the CDR3: TGTGCCAGCAGTTTATTGGGTGCGTTGGGGAACACTGAAGCTTTCTTT.

The chain joins TRBV28 to TRBJ1-1, with D possibly matching TRBD1 (5 bases). Germline CDR1 MDHEN, CDR2 SYDVKM. Trimming removed 5 bases from V and 3 bases from J, with 13 bases in between. The CDR3 contains 14 residues. The DNA for the CDR3 is TGTGCCAGCAGTCCTCCCTCAGGGTACACTGAAGCTTTCTTT. Protein: CASSPPSGYTEAFF.

The chain employs TRBV30 and TRBJ1-1; weak D call: TRBD1 (5 bases). There are 12 residues in the CDR3. Germline CDR1 and CDR2: GTSNPN and SVGIG (reference sequence). V shed 5 bases and J shed 1 base, with 8 bases lying between them. DNA of the CDR3: TGTGCCTGGGACACAGGGAACACTGAAGCTTTCTTT. Its translation is CAWDTGNTEAFF.

The V gene is TRBV19, the J gene TRBJ2-1, with TRBD2 matching 8 bases. The J segment lost 4 bases and the V segment lost 6 bases, leaving 5 bases of the junction unmatched. Germline assignment: CDR1 LNHDA and CDR2 SQIVND (reference sequence). The CDR3 is 14 residues long. CDR3 nucleotides: TGTGCCAGTAGCATTACTAGCGGTTACAATGAGCAGTTCTTC. It yields the protein CASSITSGYNEQFF.

This clone appeared a single time. The chain combines TRBV6-1 with TRBJ2-3; D call uncertain. The germline V gene encodes CDR1 MNHNS and CDR2 SASEGT. Trimming left V 7 bases short and J 2 bases short, with 13 bases between. This CDR3 spans 14 amino acids. CDR3 DNA: TGTGCCAGCAAGACTGTAGAGTCCACAGATACGCAGTATTTT. This encodes CASKTVESTDTQYF.